Shown below are 30 T cell receptor beta chains from a single sample sequenced in a study of blood T cell repertoires in COVID-19. Produced via immunoSEQ multiplex PCR; TCRdb's table is partial and in-frame only. The profile shows roughly 200,000 clones, about 85% of them singletons. The sequencing input was peripheral blood. The receptors were gathered from a human donor in a cohort sampled during active COVID-19.

V usage is TRBV3-1 (or the pseudogene TRBV3-2) and J usage is TRBJ1-2, with 10 bases identical to TRBD1. The junction had 7 bases not matched to a gene; V was cut back by 4 bases and J by 8 bases. This CDR3 region has 14 residues. Germline assignment: CDR1 LGHDT and CDR2 YNNKEL (reference sequence). The CDR3 region has the DNA TGTGCCAGCAGCCGCCACGGGACAGGGGAAGGCTACACCTTC. Translation gives CASSRHGTGEGYTF.

This chain links TRBV10-3 with TRBJ2-2; TRBD1 matches at 7 bases. Losses at the gene ends were 8 bases for V and 6 bases for J; bases not matched to a gene: 9. There are 14 residues in the CDR3. The germline CDR1 and CDR2 sequences are ENHRY and SYGVKD. The CDR3 reads CAIGQTGLSGELFF. The CDR3 DNA reads as TGTGCCATCGGACAGACAGGGTTGTCCGGGGAGCTGTTTTTT.

There are a few counts of this clone. V is TRBV4-1 and J is TRBJ1-4, with TRBD1 identical over 8 bases. There are 17 residues in the CDR3. CDR1 MGHRA and CDR2 YSYEKL come from the germline V gene. With V trimmed by 1 base and J by 2 bases, 6 bases remained unmatched. DNA of the CDR3: TGCGCCAGCAGCCAAGTCAGGGGGCCGGTGACTAATGAAAAACTGTTTTTT. Residues: CASSQVRGPVTNEKLFF.

The chain joins TRBV11-2 to TRBJ1-1, with D uncertain. Germline V gene data show CDR1 as SGHAT and CDR2 as FQNNGV. The CDR3 sequence is 11 residues long. Trimming took off 9 bases at V and 1 base at J, with 6 bases between the two ends. The CDR3 DNA reads TGTGCCAGTAGAAAGAACACTGAAGCTTTCTTT. Translating gives CASRKNTEAFF. Full variable domain (outside the CDR3, taken from reference TRBV11-2 and TRBJ1-1): EAGVAQSPRYKIIEKRQSVAFWCNPISGHATLYWYQQILGQGPKLLIQFQNNGVVDDSQLPKDRFSAERLKGVDSTLKIQPAKLEDSAVYLCASRKNTEAFFGQGTRLTVV.

This clone was found a few times. This chain connects TRBV29-1 to TRBJ1-2; 8 nucleotides match TRBD1. CDR3 length: 13 residues. The germline V gene encodes CDR1 SQVTM and CDR2 ANQGSEA. Losses at the gene ends were 1 base for V and 8 bases for J; bases not matched to a gene: 6. The CDR3 loop is CSVEVGQGYGYTF. In DNA, the CDR3 is TGCAGCGTTGAAGTAGGACAGGGTTACGGCTACACCTTC.

The V gene is TRBV10-3, the J gene TRBJ1-5; D remains ambiguous. The CDR3 length is 12 residues. Germline loops: CDR1 ENHRY, CDR2 SYGVKD. The ends were cut back, 8 bases at V and 3 bases at J, with 8 bases in the middle. DNA for the CDR3: TGTGCCATCGGGCAGATCAATCAGCCCCAGCATTTT. Protein: CAIGQINQPQHF.

The rearrangement uses TRBV3-1 (or the pseudogene TRBV3-2) and TRBJ2-1, with 8 positions matching TRBD2. Unmatched junction bases numbered 4, after V lost 4 bases and J lost 2 bases. This CDR3 is 15 amino acids long. The germline V gene encodes CDR1 LGHDT and CDR2 YNNKEL (reference sequence). The CDR3 is CASSPTGGPYNEQFF. The DNA for the CDR3 is TGTGCCAGCAGCCCAACGGGGGGGCCCTACAATGAGCAGTTCTTC.

The count of this clone is one. This chain links TRBV5-1 with TRBJ1-1; TRBD1 is a possible D gene (5 bases). CDR3 length: 16 amino acids. Between the trimmed V and J ends, which lost 0 bases and 1 base, there was a span of 13 bases. Germline loops: CDR1 SGHRS, CDR2 YFSETQ. Here the CDR3 reads CASSLEVGGANTEAFF. The CDR3 bases are TGCGCCAGCAGCTTGGAGGTCGGGGGAGCGAACACTGAAGCTTTCTTT.

This clone was counted a single time. The gene calls are TRBV25-1 and TRBJ1-1; the D is unclear. The CDR3 runs to 13 residues. V was shortened by 2 bases and J by 1 base, with 5 bases between the two germline ends. The germline gives CDR1 MGHDK, CDR2 SYGVNS. The CDR3 nucleotides read TGTGCCAGCAGTGAACTCCCGAACACTGAAGCTTTCTTT. It encodes CASSELPNTEAFF. Filled out from reference TRBV25-1 and TRBJ1-1, the complete variable domain reads EADIYQTPRYLVIGTGKKITLECSQTMGHDKMYWYQQDPGMELHLIHYSYGVNSTEKGDLSSESTVSRIRTEHFPLTLESARPSHTSQYLCASSELPNTEAFFGQGTRLTVV.

Only a few counts were recorded for this clone. V usage is TRBV5-5 and J usage is TRBJ2-1, with TRBD1 matching 9 bases. Germline loops: CDR1 SGHKS, CDR2 YYEKEE (reference sequence). V gave up 4 bases and J gave up 5 bases; unmatched junction bases: 7. The CDR3 has 15 amino acids. For the CDR3, the DNA is TGTGCCAGCAGCGCCGGACAGGGGCCTCACAATGAGCAGTTCTTC. Encoded protein: CASSAGQGPHNEQFF. The full variable domain, in which reference TRBV5-5 and TRBJ2-1 provide the parts outside the CDR3, is DAGVTQSPTHLIKTRGQQVTLRCSPISGHKSVSWYQQVLGQGPQFIFQYYEKEERGRGNFPDRFSARQFPNYSSELNVNALLLGDSALYLCASSAGQGPHNEQFFGPGTRLTVL.

V and J are TRBV2 and TRBJ2-3; 13 bases are a match to TRBD2. From germline, CDR1 is SNHLY and CDR2 FYNNEI. V shed 4 bases and J 5 bases; nucleotides not matched to a gene: 6. There are 16 residues in the CDR3. As DNA, the CDR3 is TGTGCCAGCAGTGGGACTAGCGGGGGCCGGGGAGATACGCAGTATTTT. Translation gives CASSGTSGGRGDTQYF. Combining the CDR3 with reference TRBV2 and TRBJ2-3 gives the whole variable domain EPEVTQTPSHQVTQMGQEVILRCVPISNHLYFYWYRQILGQKVEFLVSFYNNEISEKSEIFDDQFSVERPDGSNFTLKIRSTKLEDSAMYFCASSGTSGGRGDTQYFGPGTRLTVL.

The chain employs TRBV30 and TRBJ1-2; D may be TRBD1 (5 bases). Between the trimmed V and J ends, which lost 0 bases and 5 bases, there was a span of 7 bases. Germline CDR1 is GTSNPN and CDR2 is SVGIG (reference sequence). The CDR3 totals 12 residues. The CDR3 region has the DNA TGTGCCTGGAGTGTACGGGGGTATGGCTACACCTTC. This encodes CAWSVRGYGYTF.

The rearrangement uses TRBV7-2 and TRBJ2-3; 7 bases map to TRBD2. There are 16 residues in the CDR3. The germline gives CDR1 SGHTA, CDR2 FQGNSA. V shed 3 bases, J shed 6 bases, and the junction held 12 bases outside the gene matches. In DNA, the CDR3 is TGTGCCAGCAGCTTCGGGACTACTCATTCCAGGGATACGCAGTATTTT. This gives the protein CASSFGTTHSRDTQYF.

V and J are TRBV5-1 and TRBJ2-3; TRBD1 matches at 7 bases. The CDR3 loop spans 14 amino acids. V shed 4 bases and J 2 bases; nucleotides not matched to a gene: 4. CDR1 and CDR2 (germline): SGHRS, YFSETQ. The CDR3 sequence is CASSIDRATDTQYF. The CDR3 DNA follows: TGCGCCAGCAGCATTGACAGGGCCACAGATACGCAGTATTTT.

This clone was counted once. The rearrangement uses TRBV18 and TRBJ2-5; 9 nucleotides agree with TRBD2. V shed 3 bases and J 2 bases; nucleotides not matched to a gene: 7. CDR3 length: 16 residues. Germline CDR1 and CDR2: KGHSH and LQKENI. The CDR3 protein is CASSPRPTSGQETQYF. The CDR3 nucleotides are TGTGCCAGCTCACCCCGACCGACTAGCGGACAAGAGACCCAGTACTTC.

The chain links TRBV19 to TRBJ2-7, with 8 bases that match TRBD1. Germline V gene sequence: CDR1 LNHDA, CDR2 SQIVND (reference sequence). The J segment lost 2 bases and the V segment lost 3 bases, leaving 9 bases of the junction unmatched. The CDR3 is 16 residues long. The CDR3 DNA reads TGTGCCAGTAGTATTCGACACGGACAGGGAACCTACGAGCAGTACTTC. This gives the protein CASSIRHGQGTYEQYF.

Here the CDR3 reads CASRVDRDGELFF. For the CDR3, the DNA is TGTGCCAGCAGAGTCGACAGGGACGGGGAGCTGTTTTTT. This rearrangement joins TRBV6-5 to TRBJ2-2; 7 bases match TRBD1. The V and J ends lost 6 bases and 7 bases, in that order; junction bases with no gene match: 5. The CDR3 length is 13 residues. The germline gives CDR1 MNHEY, CDR2 SVGAGI.

The rearrangement joins TRBV6-5 to TRBJ2-7; 9 bases fit TRBD1. CDR1 MNHEY and CDR2 SVGAGI come from the germline V gene. This CDR3 region has 14 residues. Unmatched junction bases numbered 6, after V lost 6 bases and J lost 3 bases. The CDR3 is CASRPPGQGYEQYF. As DNA, the CDR3 is TGTGCCAGCAGGCCCCCGGGACAGGGCTACGAGCAGTACTTC.

This chain uses TRBV28 with TRBJ1-1, with a weak D call TRBD1 (5 bases). V was clipped by 8 bases and J by 6 bases, with 16 bases between them. Per the germline V gene, CDR1 is MDHEN and CDR2 is SYDVKM. The CDR3 runs to 13 residues. The CDR3 here is CASWGRPNPEAFF. As DNA, the CDR3 is TGTGCCAGCTGGGGCCGACCTAACCCTGAAGCTTTCTTT.

This rearrangement joins TRBV5-4 to TRBJ1-6; TRBD1 matches 8 bases. The germline V gene has CDR1 SGHNT and CDR2 YYREEE (reference sequence). The CDR3 runs to 14 residues. J was trimmed by 8 bases and V by 4 bases; bases with no gene match: 5. CDR3 protein: CASSPTGDHSPLHF. CDR3 nucleotide sequence: TGTGCCAGCAGCCCGACAGGGGATCATTCACCCCTCCACTTT.

The chain links TRBV6-1 to TRBJ1-2, with TRBD1 matching over 8 bases. Germline V gene sequence: CDR1 MNHNS, CDR2 SASEGT. The V gene end was trimmed by 1 base and the J gene end by 2 bases; junction bases not matched to a gene: 3. This CDR3 contains 15 residues. The CDR3 protein is CASSEVRGLNYGYTF. In DNA, the CDR3 is TGTGCCAGCAGTGAAGTCAGGGGGCTAAACTATGGCTACACCTTC.

The V call is TRBV30, the J call TRBJ1-5; 9 nucleotides agree with TRBD1. CDR3 size: 15 residues. V lost 0 bases, J lost 4 bases, and 4 bases stayed unmatched. The germline gives CDR1 GTSNPN, CDR2 SVGIG (reference sequence). CDR3 sequence: CAWSVRGTGNQPQHF. In DNA, the CDR3 is TGTGCCTGGAGTGTACGGGGGACAGGGAATCAGCCCCAGCATTTT.

This chain uses TRBV7-9 with TRBJ2-7; 7 bases align to TRBD1. Germline CDR1 and CDR2: SEHNR and FQNEAQ (reference sequence). Trimming at V came to 8 bases and at J to 5 bases, leaving 9 bases not matched to a gene. This CDR3 spans 13 amino acids. CDR3 DNA: TGTGCCAGCGCGAGGGGGCTCTTTGACGAGCAGTACGTC. It translates to CASARGLFDEQYV.

The rearrangement joins TRBV5-1 to TRBJ2-1; 7 bases line up with TRBD1. The CDR3 contains 13 residues. Germline CDR1 and CDR2: SGHRS and YFSETQ. J lost 10 bases, V lost 2 bases, and 6 bases had no gene match. As DNA, the CDR3 is TGCGCCAGCAGCTTAGGGGACAGAGCAGAGCAGTTCTTC. It encodes CASSLGDRAEQFF. Full variable domain (rest looked up from reference TRBV5-1 and TRBJ2-1): KAGVTQTPRYLIKTRGQQVTLSCSPISGHRSVSWYQQTPGQGLQFLFEYFSETQRNKGNFPGRFSGRQFSNSRSEMNVSTLELGDSALYLCASSLGDRAEQFFGPGTRLTVL.

The chain couples TRBV15 to TRBJ2-5, with D possibly TRBD2 on 6 matching bases. CDR1 and CDR2 from the germline V gene are LNHNV and YYDKDF (reference sequence). Between the trimmed V and J ends, which lost 4 bases and 5 bases, there was a span of 17 bases. This CDR3 region has 15 residues. The CDR3 sequence is CATSTRGGVGETQYF. DNA of the CDR3: TGTGCCACCAGCACTAGAGGCGGGGTGGGGGAGACCCAGTACTTC. The whole variable domain, remainder taken from reference TRBV15 and TRBJ2-5, is DAMVIQNPRYQVTQFGKPVTLSCSQTLNHNVMYWYQQKSSQAPKLLFHYYDKDFNNEADTPDNFQSRRPNTSFCFLDIRSPGLGDTAMYLCATSTRGGVGETQYFGPGTRLLVL.

The genes are TRBV18 and TRBJ2-2; 9 bases line up with TRBD2. V shed 6 bases, J shed 6 bases, and the junction held 8 bases outside the gene matches. Germline loops: CDR1 KGHSH, CDR2 LQKENI. The CDR3 sequence is 15 residues long. The CDR3 DNA follows: TGTGCCAGCTCCCCTGTCAGCGGGAGGTCCGGGGAGCTGTTTTTT. Amino acids: CASSPVSGRSGELFF.

The J gene is TRBJ1-2, the V gene TRBV5-1; TRBD1 matches at 7 bases. CDR3 length: 14 amino acids. Per germline, CDR1 SGHRS and CDR2 YFSETQ. V dropped 2 bases and J dropped 2; count of bases not matched to a gene: 3. DNA for the CDR3: TGCGCCAGCAGCTTTCTACAGGGGAACTATGGCTACACCTTC. As protein: CASSFLQGNYGYTF. The complete variable domain, with remaining parts taken from reference TRBV5-1 and TRBJ1-2, reads KAGVTQTPRYLIKTRGQQVTLSCSPISGHRSVSWYQQTPGQGLQFLFEYFSETQRNKGNFPGRFSGRQFSNSRSEMNVSTLELGDSALYLCASSFLQGNYGYTFGSGTRLTVV.

The chain employs TRBV7-6 and TRBJ1-2; 8 nucleotides agree with TRBD1. Germline CDR1 reads SGHVS; CDR2 reads FNYEAQ. This CDR3 comprises 14 residues. Trimming took 5 bases from V and 7 from J; bases not matched to a gene: 9. The CDR3 DNA sequence: TGTGCCAGCAGCCCAAGAGAAGACAGGGGTGGCTACACCTTC. This codes for CASSPREDRGGYTF.

The rearrangement uses TRBV24-1 and TRBJ2-3; D gene unclear. This CDR3 contains 14 residues. Germline CDR1 is KGHDR and CDR2 is SFDVKD. Trimming removed 1 base at V and 4 bases at J, with 8 bases between. CDR3 in amino acids: CATSDFLYADTQYF. Written as DNA, the CDR3 is TGTGCCACCAGTGATTTTTTGTATGCAGATACGCAGTATTTT.

The rearrangement links TRBV10-1 to TRBJ2-7, with 7 bases fitting TRBD1. Germline V gene lookup returns CDR1 WNHNN and CDR2 SYGVQD (reference sequence). The CDR3 consists of 14 residues. V gave up 6 bases and J gave up 3 bases; unmatched junction bases: 8. The CDR3 sequence is CASRPGTVIYEQYF. CDR3 DNA: TGCGCCAGCAGACCCGGGACAGTGATCTACGAGCAGTACTTC.